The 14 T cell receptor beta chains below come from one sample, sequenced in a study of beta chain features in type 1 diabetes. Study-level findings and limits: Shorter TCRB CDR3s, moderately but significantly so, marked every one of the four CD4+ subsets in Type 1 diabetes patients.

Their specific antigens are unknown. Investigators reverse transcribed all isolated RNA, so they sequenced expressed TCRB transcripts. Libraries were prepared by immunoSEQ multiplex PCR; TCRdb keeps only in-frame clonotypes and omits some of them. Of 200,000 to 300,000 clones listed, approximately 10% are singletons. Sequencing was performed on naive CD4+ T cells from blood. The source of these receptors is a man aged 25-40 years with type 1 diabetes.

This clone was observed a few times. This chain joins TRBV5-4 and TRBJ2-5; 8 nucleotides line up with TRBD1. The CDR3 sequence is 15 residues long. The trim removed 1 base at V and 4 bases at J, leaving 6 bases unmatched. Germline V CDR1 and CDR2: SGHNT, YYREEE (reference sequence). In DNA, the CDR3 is TGTGCCAGCAGCTTGCTGCAGGGGGCCGGAGAGACCCAGTACTTC. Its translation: CASSLLQGAGETQYF.

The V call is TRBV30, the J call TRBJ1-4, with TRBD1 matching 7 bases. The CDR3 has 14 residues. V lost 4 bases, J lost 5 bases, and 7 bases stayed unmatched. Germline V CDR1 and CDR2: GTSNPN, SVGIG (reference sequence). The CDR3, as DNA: TGTGCCTGGAATTCCCAGGGGGGCAATGAAAAACTGTTTTTT. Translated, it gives CAWNSQGGNEKLFF.

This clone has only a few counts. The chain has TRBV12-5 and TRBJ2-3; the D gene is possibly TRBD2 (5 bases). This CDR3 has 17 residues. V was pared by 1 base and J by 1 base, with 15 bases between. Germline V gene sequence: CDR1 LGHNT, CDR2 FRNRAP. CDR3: CASGLAERTGGTDTQYF. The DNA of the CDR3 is TGTGCTAGTGGTTTGGCCGAGAGGACTGGGGGCACAGATACGCAGTATTTT.

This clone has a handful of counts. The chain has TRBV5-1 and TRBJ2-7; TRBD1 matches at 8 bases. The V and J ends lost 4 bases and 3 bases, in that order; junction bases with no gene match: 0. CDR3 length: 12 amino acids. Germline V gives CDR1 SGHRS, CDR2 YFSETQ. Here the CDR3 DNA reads TGCGCCAGCAGCGGACAGGGCTACGAGCAGTACTTC. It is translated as CASSGQGYEQYF.

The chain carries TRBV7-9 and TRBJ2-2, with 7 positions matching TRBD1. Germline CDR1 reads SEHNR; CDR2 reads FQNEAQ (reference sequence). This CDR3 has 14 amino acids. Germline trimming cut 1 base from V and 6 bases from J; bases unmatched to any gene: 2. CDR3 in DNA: TGTGCCAGCAGCTTAGACAGGGGAGCCGGGGAGCTGTTTTTT. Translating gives CASSLDRGAGELFF.

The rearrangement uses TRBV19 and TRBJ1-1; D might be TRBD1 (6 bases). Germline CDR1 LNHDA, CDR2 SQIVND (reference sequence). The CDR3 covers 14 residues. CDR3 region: CAVIPGHKGTEAFF. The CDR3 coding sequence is TGTGCAGTTATACCGGGACACAAAGGGACTGAAGCTTTCTTT.

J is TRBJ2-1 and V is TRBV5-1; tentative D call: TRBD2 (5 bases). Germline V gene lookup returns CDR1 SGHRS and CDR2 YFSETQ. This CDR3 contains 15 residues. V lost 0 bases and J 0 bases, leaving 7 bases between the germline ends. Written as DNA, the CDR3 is TGCGCCAGCAGCTTGGACGGGGTCTCCTACAATGAGCAGTTCTTC. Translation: CASSLDGVSYNEQFF.

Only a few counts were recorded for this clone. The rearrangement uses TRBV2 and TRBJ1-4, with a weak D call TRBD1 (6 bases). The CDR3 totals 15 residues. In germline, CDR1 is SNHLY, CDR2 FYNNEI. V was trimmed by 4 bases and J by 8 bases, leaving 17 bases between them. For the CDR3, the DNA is TGTGCCAGCAGTGTAAGGGACAAGAGGGGCGAAAAACTGTTTTTT. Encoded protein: CASSVRDKRGEKLFF.

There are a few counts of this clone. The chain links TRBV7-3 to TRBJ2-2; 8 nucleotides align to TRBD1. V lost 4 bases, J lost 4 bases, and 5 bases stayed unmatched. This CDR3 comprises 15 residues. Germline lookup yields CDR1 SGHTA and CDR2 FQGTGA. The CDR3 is CASSSNGQGTGELFF. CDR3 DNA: TGTGCCAGCAGCTCCAATGGACAGGGCACCGGGGAGCTGTTTTTT.

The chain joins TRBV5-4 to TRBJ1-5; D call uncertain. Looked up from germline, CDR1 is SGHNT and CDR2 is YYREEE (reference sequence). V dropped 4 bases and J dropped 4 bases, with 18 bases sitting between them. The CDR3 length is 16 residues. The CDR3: CASSPSPGAENQPQHF. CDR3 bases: TGTGCCAGCAGCCCCTCCCCGGGAGCGGAGAATCAGCCCCAGCATTTT. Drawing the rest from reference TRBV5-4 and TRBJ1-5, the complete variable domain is ETGVTQSPTHLIKTRGQQVTLRCSSQSGHNTVSWYQQALGQGPQFIFQYYREEENGRGNFPPRFSGLQFPNYSSELNVNALELDDSALYLCASSPSPGAENQPQHFGDGTRLSIL.

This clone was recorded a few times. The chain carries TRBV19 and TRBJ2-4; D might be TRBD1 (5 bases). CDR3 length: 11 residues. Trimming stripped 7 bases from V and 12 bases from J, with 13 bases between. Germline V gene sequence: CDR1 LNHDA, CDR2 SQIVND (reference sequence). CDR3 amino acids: CASKGAMGQYF. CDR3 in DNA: TGTGCCAGTAAAGGGGCGATGGGTCAGTACTTC.

The CDR3 region is CASSRDRDEKLFF. CDR3 nucleotide sequence: TGTGCCAGCAGCCGGGACAGGGATGAAAAACTGTTTTTT. The chain joins TRBV5-6 to TRBJ1-4; 9 bases fit TRBD1. V shed 4 bases, J shed 6 bases, and the junction held 1 base outside the gene matches. The CDR3 length is 13 residues. Germline CDR1 reads SGHDT; CDR2 reads YYEEEE.

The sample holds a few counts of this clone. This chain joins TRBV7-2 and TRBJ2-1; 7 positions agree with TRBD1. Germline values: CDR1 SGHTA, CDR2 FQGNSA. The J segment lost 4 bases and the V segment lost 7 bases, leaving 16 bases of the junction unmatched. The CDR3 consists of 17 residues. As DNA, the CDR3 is TGTGCCAGCAAACTAGGCCCAGGGACAGAAGGGTACAATGAGCAGTTCTTC. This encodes CASKLGPGTEGYNEQFF.

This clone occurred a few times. CDR3 in DNA: TGTGCCAGCAGTGACAGGGAAGGGGTTACTGAAGCTTTCTTT. As protein: CASSDREGVTEAFF. The gene calls are TRBV6-4 and TRBJ1-1, with TRBD1 as a possible D gene (5 bases). Per germline, CDR1 MRHNA and CDR2 SNTAGT. The length of the CDR3 is 14 residues. Trimming stripped 2 bases from V and 5 bases from J, with 12 bases between.